One and the same sample provided the 11 T cell receptor beta chains below, sequenced in a study of T cells in Graves' hyperthyroidism and ophthalmopathy. Amplified TCR beta CDR3 regions came from RNA transcripts. A first-round RT-PCR of the TCR CDR3 used the HTBI primer set. Each CDR3 protein is one row after TCRdb ran MiXCR on the multiplex PCR reads. In the table there are approximately 640,000 distinct CDR3 sequences, approximately 42% of which are singletons. The sample taken for sequencing was peripheral blood or thyroid tissue (not recorded which). The receptors stem from an adult man with Graves' disease, either hyperthyroidism or ophthalmopathy (not recorded which).

Comments on this clonotype: Since a much larger clone is just one base distant, this may be a read error. The chain carries TRBV2 and TRBJ1-1, with D perhaps matching TRBD1 (6 bases). V was shortened by 7 bases and J by 2 bases, with 11 bases between the two germline ends. This CDR3 has 13 residues. CDR1 is SNHLY, CDR2 FYNNEI, per germline. The CDR3 nucleotides are TGTGCCAGCACCGAGGACAGTAACACTGAAGCTTTCTTT. This codes for CASTEDSNTEAFF.

This clonotype has just a few counts. This chain uses TRBV7-6 with TRBJ1-2, with no clear D. Trimming pared 1 base from V and 1 base from J, leaving 10 bases between. Germline V gene sequence: CDR1 SGHVS, CDR2 FNYEAQ. This CDR3 is built from 15 residues. The CDR3 loop is CASSLDSSLNYGYTF. In nucleotides, the CDR3 is TGTGCCAGCAGCTTAGATAGCAGCCTTAACTATGGCTACACCTTC. Together with reference TRBV7-6 and TRBJ1-2, the CDR3 gives the full variable domain: GAGVSQSPRYKVTKRGQDVALRCDPISGHVSLYWYRQALGQGPEFLTYFNYEAQQDKSGLPNDRFSAERPEGSISTLTIQRTEQRDSAMYRCASSLDSSLNYGYTFGSGTRLTVV.

This clonotype has at least ten counts. The chain joins TRBV24-1 to TRBJ1-2; weak D call: TRBD1 (6 bases). The CDR3 extends over 15 amino acids. Trimming pared 3 bases from V and 8 bases from J, leaving 18 bases between. Germline V lookup: CDR1 KGHDR, CDR2 SFDVKD. CDR3 nucleotide sequence: TGTGCCACCAGTGATCGCGGAACAGGGTCTGTAGGCTACACCTTC. As protein: CATSDRGTGSVGYTF.

Worth noting for this clonotype: Being one base from a much bigger clone, this may be a read error. CDR3 residues: CASNTQGGTEAFF. The CDR3 DNA is TGTGCCAGTAATACACAGGGAGGCACTGAAGCTTTCTTT. The chain recombines TRBV19 with TRBJ1-1; maybe TRBD1 (6 bases). The CDR3 spans 13 residues. V was shortened by 7 bases and J by 4 bases, with 13 bases between the two germline ends. CDR1 and CDR2 (germline): LNHDA, SQIVND (reference sequence).

The rearrangement links TRBV25-1 to TRBJ1-3; 10 positions match TRBD1. The V and J ends lost 6 bases and 0 bases, in that order; junction bases with no gene match: 14. The germline CDR1 and CDR2 sequences are MGHDK and SYGVNS. CDR3 length: 19 amino acids. The CDR3 spells CASSRTMDRGLASGNTIYF. The CDR3 nucleotides read TGTGCCAGCAGCCGTACAATGGACAGGGGGTTGGCCTCTGGAAACACCATATATTTT.

The V call is TRBV7-2, the J call TRBJ2-7; either TRBD1 or TRBD2 may fit D (6 bases each). Per the germline V gene, CDR1 is SGHTA and CDR2 is FQGNSA. The CDR3 is made up of 16 amino acids. V was clipped by 3 bases and J by 0 bases, with 15 bases between them. CDR3 in DNA: TGTGCCAGCAGCTTCGCGGGAACAGGGATCTCCTACGAGCAGTACTTC. As protein: CASSFAGTGISYEQYF.

The chain couples TRBV7-2 to TRBJ1-4; no reliable D call. This CDR3 region has 16 residues. The V end lost 5 bases, the J end lost 7 bases, and 20 bases lay between the germline ends. The V gene's germline CDR1 is SGHTA and CDR2 FQGNSA. Written as DNA, the CDR3 is TGTGCCAGCAGCCAAGATTTTGCCAGGTGGAGTGAAAAACTGTTTTTT. Its protein is CASSQDFARWSEKLFF.

Details on this clonotype: A junction boundary mismatches the germline segment, possibly from a read error. The chain joins TRBV10-2 to TRBJ1-2; 10 nucleotides agree with TRBD1. CDR3 size: 14 residues. CDR1 is WSHSY, CDR2 SAAADI, per germline. CDR3 bases: TGTGCCAGCAGTGAAGGGACAGGGGCTATTGGCTACACCTTC. This gives the protein CASSEGTGAIGYTF.

The gene calls are TRBV7-8 and TRBJ2-5, with D possibly matching TRBD2 (5 bases). Per germline, CDR1 SGHVS and CDR2 FQNEAQ. The ends were cut back, 2 bases at V and 5 bases at J, with 15 bases in the middle. This CDR3 has 15 residues. The CDR3 loop is CASSLPSAGQETQYF. The CDR3 DNA reads as TGTGCCAGCAGCTTACCTTCGGCGGGCCAGGAGACCCAGTACTTC.

The chain couples TRBV7-8 to TRBJ2-5; tentatively, D is TRBD2 (6 bases). From germline, CDR1 is SGHVS and CDR2 FQNEAQ. The CDR3 sequence is 12 residues long. The CDR3 loop reads CAIGGVGETQYF. CDR3 nucleotide sequence: TGTGCTATCGGCGGGGTGGGGGAGACCCAGTACTTC.

The chain recombines TRBV7-9 with TRBJ1-1, with a tentative D call TRBD1 (5 bases). CDR1 is SEHNR, CDR2 FQNEAQ, per germline (reference sequence). The CDR3 spans 16 residues. V gave up 0 bases and J gave up 4 bases, with 15 bases separating them. CDR3 in amino acids: CASSLATQGGGTEAFF. The CDR3 nucleotides are TGTGCCAGCAGCTTAGCTACCCAGGGCGGGGGCACTGAAGCTTTCTTT.